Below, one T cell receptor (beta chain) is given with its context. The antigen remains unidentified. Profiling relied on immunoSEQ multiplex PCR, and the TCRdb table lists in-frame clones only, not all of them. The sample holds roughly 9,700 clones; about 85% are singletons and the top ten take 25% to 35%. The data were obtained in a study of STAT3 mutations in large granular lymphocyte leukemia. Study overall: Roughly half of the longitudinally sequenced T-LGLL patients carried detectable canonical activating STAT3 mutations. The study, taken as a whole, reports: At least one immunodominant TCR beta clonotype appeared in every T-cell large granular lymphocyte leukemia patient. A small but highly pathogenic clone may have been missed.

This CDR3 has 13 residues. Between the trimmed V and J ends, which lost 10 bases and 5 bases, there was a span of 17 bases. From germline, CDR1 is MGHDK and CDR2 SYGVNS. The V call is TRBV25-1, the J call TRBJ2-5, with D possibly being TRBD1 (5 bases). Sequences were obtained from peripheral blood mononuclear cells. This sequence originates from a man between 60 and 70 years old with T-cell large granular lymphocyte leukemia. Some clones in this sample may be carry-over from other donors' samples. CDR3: CATIEAGRETQYF. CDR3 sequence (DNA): TGTGCCACCATTGAGGCAGGGCGGGAGACCCAGTACTTC.